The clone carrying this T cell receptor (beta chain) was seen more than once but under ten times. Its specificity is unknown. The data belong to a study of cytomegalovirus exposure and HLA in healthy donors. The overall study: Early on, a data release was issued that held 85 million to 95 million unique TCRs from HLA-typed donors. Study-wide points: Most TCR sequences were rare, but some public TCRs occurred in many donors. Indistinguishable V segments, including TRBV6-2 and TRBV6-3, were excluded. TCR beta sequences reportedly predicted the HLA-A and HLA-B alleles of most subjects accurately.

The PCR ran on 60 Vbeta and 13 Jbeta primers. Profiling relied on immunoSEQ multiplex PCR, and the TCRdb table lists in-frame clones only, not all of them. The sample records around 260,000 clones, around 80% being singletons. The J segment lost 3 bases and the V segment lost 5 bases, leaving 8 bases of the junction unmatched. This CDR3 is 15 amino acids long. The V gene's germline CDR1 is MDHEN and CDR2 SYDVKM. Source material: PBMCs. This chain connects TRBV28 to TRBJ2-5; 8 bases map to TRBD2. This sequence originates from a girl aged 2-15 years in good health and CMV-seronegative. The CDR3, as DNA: TGTGCCAGCAGTCCCCGATTGACTAGCGAAGAGACCCAGTACTTC. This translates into CASSPRLTSEETQYF.